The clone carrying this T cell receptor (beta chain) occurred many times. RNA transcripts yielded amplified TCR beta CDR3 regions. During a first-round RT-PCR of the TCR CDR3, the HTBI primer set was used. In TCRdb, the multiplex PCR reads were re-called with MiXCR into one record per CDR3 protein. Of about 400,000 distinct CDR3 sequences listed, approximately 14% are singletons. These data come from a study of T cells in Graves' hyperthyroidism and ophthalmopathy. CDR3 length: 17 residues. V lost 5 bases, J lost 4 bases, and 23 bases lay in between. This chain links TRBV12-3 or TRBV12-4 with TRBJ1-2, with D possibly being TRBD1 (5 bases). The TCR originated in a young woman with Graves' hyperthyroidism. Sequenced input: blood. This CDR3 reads CASSPTIQSSQGYGYTF. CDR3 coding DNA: TGTGCCAGCAGTCCAACAATACAGAGCTCTCAGGGCTATGGCTACACCTTC.